This TCR beta chain originates from a study of blood T cells in healthy people across ages. Findings and caveats of the study: As age increased, TCR beta diversity per million T cells fell in a roughly linear fashion.

Comments on this clonotype: The antigen remains unidentified. This may arise from a read error, as a much more abundant clone is one base away.

Germline V CDR1 and CDR2: SGHRS, YFSETQ. This CDR3 spans 15 amino acids. A J-beta primer mix and a sample-barcoded 5' primer were used in a second PCR of about 7 to 12 cycles. TCRdb re-analysed the 5' RACE reads in MiXCR, keeping a single row per CDR3 protein. The sample lists some 1.5 million distinct CDR3 sequences, approximately 28% occurring once. Donors gave around 10 milliliters of peripheral blood apiece. This chain connects TRBV5-1 to TRBJ2-4; D might be TRBD1 (5 bases). Input material: blood. The sequence was collected from a woman aged 30 to 39 in good health. CDR3 sequence: CAGSLSAGTKNIQYF. The CDR3 DNA reads TGCGCCGGCAGCTTAAGCGCAGGGACCAAAAACATTCAGTACTTC.